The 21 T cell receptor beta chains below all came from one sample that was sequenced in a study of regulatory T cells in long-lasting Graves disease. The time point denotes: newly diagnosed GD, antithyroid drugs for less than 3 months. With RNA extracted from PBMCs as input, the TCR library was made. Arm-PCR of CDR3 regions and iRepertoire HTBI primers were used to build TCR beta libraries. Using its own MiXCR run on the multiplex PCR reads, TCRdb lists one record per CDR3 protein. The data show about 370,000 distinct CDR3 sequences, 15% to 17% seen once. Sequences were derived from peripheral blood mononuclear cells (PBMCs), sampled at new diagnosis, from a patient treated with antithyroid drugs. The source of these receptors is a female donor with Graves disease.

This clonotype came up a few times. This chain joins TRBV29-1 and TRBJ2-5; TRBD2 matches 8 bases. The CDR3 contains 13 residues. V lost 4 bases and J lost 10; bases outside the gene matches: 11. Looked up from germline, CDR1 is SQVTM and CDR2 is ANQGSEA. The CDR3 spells CSVVKREPRDQYF. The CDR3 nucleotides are TGCAGCGTTGTTAAGCGGGAGCCCCGAGACCAGTACTTC.

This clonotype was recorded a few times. CDR3 coding DNA: TGTGCCAGTAGTATATATGCGGGGGACACCGGGGAGCTGTTTTTT. Translation gives CASSIYAGDTGELFF. This sequence joins TRBV19 and TRBJ2-2; 7 bases are a match to TRBD2. Germline V gene data show CDR1 as LNHDA and CDR2 as SQIVND (reference sequence). V shed 2 bases, J shed 3 bases, and the junction held 3 bases outside the gene matches. The CDR3 has 15 amino acids.

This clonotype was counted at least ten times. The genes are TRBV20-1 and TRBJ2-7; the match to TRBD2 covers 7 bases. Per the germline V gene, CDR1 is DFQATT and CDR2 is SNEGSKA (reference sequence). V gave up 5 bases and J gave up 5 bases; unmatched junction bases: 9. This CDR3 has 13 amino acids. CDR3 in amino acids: CSAGGGGSDEQYF. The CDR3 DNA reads TGCAGTGCTGGGGGGGGAGGGTCCGACGAGCAGTACTTC.

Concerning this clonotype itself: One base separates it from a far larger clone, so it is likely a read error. CDR3 in DNA: TGTGCCAGCAGCTCCCCAGGGACTAGCGGGAGGGCCTACAATGAGCAGTACTTC. Amino acid sequence: CASSSPGTSGRAYNEQYF. This sequence joins TRBV11-2 and TRBJ2-5, with 16 bases identical to TRBD2. V shed 4 bases, J shed 11 bases, and the junction held 16 bases outside the gene matches. This CDR3 has 18 amino acids. CDR1 and CDR2 (germline): SGHAT, FQNNGV.

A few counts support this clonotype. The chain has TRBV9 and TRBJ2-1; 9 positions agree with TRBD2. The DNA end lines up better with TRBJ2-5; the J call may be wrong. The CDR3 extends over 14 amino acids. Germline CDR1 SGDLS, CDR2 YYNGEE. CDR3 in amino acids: CASSVATSGETQYF. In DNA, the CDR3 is TGTGCCAGCAGCGTAGCTACTAGCGGGGAGACCCAGTACTTC.

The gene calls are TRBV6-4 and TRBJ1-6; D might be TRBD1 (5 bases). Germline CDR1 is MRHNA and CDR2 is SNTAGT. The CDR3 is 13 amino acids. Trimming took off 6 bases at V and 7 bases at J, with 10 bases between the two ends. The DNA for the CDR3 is TGTGCCAGCAGCAGGGTGTTGAATTCACCCCTCCACTTT. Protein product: CASSRVLNSPLHF.

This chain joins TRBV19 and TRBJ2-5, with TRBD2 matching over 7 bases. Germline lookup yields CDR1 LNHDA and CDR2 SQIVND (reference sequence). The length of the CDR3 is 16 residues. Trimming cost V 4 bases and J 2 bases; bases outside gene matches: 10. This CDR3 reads CASSTSLDGGQETQYF. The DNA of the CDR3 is TGTGCCAGTAGTACTTCCCTCGACGGGGGGCAAGAGACCCAGTACTTC.

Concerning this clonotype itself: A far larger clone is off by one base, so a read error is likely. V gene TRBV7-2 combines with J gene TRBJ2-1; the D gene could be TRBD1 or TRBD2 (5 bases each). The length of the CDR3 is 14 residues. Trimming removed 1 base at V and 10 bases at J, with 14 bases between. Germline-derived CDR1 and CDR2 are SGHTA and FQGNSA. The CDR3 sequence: CASSLGGTAAEQFF. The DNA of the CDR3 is TGTGCCAGCAGCTTAGGAGGGACGGCGGCCGAGCAGTTCTTC.

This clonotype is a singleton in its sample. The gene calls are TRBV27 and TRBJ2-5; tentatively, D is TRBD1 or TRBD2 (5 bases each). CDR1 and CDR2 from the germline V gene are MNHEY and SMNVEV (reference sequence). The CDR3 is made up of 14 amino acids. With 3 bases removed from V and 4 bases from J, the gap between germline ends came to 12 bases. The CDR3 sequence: CASSLRTGTETQYF. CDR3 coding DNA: TGTGCCAGCAGTTTGCGGACGGGGACAGAGACCCAGTACTTC.

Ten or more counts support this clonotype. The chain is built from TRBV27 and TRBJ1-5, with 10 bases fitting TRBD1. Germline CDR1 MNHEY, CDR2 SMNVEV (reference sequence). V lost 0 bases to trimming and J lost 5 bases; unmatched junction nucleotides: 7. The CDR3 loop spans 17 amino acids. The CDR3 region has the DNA TGTGCCAGCAGTTTATCGGGACAGGGGCCCCATGATCAGCCCCAGCATTTT. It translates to CASSLSGQGPHDQPQHF.

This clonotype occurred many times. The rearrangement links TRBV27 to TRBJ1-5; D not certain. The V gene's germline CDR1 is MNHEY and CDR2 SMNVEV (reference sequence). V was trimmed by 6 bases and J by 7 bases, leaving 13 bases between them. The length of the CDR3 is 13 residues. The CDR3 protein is CASRSGFGQPQHF. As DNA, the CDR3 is TGTGCCAGCAGGAGTGGGTTCGGGCAGCCCCAGCATTTT.

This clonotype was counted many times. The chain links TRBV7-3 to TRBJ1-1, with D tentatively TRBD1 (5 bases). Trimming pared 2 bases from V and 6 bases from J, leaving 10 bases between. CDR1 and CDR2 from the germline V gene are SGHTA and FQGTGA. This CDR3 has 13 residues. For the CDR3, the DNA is TGTGCCAGCAGCTTACAGGGAGGCGCTGAAGCTTTCTTT. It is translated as CASSLQGGAEAFF. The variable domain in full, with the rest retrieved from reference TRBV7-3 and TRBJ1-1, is GAGVSQTPSNKVTEKGKYVELRCDPISGHTALYWYRQSLGQGPEFLIYFQGTGAADDSGLPNDRFFAVRPEGSVSTLKIQRTERGDSAVYLCASSLQGGAEAFFGQGTRLTVV.

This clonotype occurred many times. CDR3 region: CASSYSGRREETQYF. In nucleotides, the CDR3 is TGTGCCAGCAGTTACTCGGGGAGGCGGGAAGAGACCCAGTACTTC. The chain is built from TRBV6-5 and TRBJ2-5, with D perhaps matching TRBD2 (6 bases). The V gene's germline CDR1 is MNHEY and CDR2 SVGAGI. This CDR3 comprises 15 residues. V dropped 0 bases and J dropped 3 bases, with 11 bases sitting between them.

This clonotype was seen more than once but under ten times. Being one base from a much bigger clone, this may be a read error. In DNA, the CDR3 is TGCGGTGCTCAGAGCGGGACAGCCCTTGAAGCTTTCTTT. Translated: CGAQSGTALEAFF. The rearrangement uses TRBV20-1 and TRBJ1-1; TRBD1 agrees at 7 bases. This CDR3 contains 13 residues. The V gene's germline CDR1 is DFQATT and CDR2 SNEGSKA (reference sequence).

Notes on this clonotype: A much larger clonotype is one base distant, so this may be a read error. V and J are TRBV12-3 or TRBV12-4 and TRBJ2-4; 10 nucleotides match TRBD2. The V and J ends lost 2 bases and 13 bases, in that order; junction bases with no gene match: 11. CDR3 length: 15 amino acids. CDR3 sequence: CASSLRSGRPGEQYF. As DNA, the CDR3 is TGTGCCAGCAGTTTACGTAGCGGGAGGCCTGGTGAGCAGTACTTC.

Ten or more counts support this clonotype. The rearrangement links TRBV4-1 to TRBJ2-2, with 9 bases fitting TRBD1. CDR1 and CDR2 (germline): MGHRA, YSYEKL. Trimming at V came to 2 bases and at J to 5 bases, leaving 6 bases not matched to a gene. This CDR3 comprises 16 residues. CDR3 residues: CASSQTRTGVTGELFF. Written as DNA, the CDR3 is TGCGCCAGCAGCCAAACGAGGACAGGGGTAACCGGGGAGCTGTTTTTT.

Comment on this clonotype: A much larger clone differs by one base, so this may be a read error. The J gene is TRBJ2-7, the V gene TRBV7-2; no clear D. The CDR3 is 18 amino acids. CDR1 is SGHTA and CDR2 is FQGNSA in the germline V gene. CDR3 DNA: TGTGTCAGCAGCTTAGTATTGGGGTTGCCAGGTGGGTCCTACGAGCAGTACTTC. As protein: CVSSLVLGLPGGSYEQYF.

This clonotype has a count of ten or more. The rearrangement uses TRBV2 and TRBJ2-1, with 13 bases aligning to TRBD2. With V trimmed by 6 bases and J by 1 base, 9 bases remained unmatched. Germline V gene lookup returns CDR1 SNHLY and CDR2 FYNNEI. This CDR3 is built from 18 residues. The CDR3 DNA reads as TGTGCCAGCAGGGAACTAGCGGGGGGGCTTGTATCCTACAATGAGCAGTTCTTC. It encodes CASRELAGGLVSYNEQFF.

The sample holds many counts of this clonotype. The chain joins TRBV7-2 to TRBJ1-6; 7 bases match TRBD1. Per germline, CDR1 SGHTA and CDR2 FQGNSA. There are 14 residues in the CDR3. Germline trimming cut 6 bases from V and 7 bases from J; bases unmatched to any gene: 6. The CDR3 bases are TGTGCCAGCAGGGGCCGGGACAGCAATTCACCCCTCCACTTT. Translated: CASRGRDSNSPLHF.

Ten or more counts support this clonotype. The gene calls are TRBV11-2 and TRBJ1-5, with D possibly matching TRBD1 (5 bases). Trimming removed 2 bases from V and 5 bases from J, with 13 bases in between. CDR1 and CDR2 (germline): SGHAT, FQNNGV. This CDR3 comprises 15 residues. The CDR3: CASSLSGGADQPQHF. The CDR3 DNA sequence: TGTGCCAGCAGCTTAAGCGGAGGGGCTGATCAGCCCCAGCATTTT.

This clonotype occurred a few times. Here the CDR3 DNA reads TGTGCCAGCAGTTTGGGTCAGGCAGGCGGCTACACCTTC. This gives the protein CASSLGQAGGYTF. The rearrangement uses TRBV28 and TRBJ1-2; D is uncertain. V was shortened by 3 bases and J by 8 bases, with 13 bases between the two germline ends. The CDR3 has 13 residues. Germline V gene data show CDR1 as MDHEN and CDR2 as SYDVKM.